This TCR beta chain was documented in a study of T cell repertoires in aging, cancer and after chemotherapy. Across the whole study: Patients with chronic lymphocytic leukemia were sampled before and after fludarabine- or bendamustine-based chemotherapy.

TRB rearrangements spanning V, D and J were amplified using mixed TRB-A/B primers. Each CDR3 protein is one row after TCRdb ran MiXCR on the multiplex PCR reads. The sample has under 8,500 distinct CDR3 sequences; roughly 30% are singletons. J was trimmed by 9 bases and V by 0 bases; bases with no gene match: 6. The CDR3 sequence is 16 residues long. The germline V gene encodes CDR1 MRHNA and CDR2 SNTAGT. The template was genomic DNA from peripheral blood, not RNA. Material for sequencing was blood. This clonotype was sampled from a human donor with a blood cancer. The genes are TRBV6-4 and TRBJ2-1; TRBD2 matches at 12 bases. The CDR3 coding sequence is TGTGCCAGCAGTGACTCGGCACTAGCGGGGGGTGGTGAGCAGTTCTTC. Its translation: CASSDSALAGGGEQFF.